This TCR beta chain emerged from a study of blood T cell repertoires in COVID-19. About the study: The cDNA or gDNA used as material had been derived from T cells, B-cell-depleted T cells, or PBMCs.

Each participant's cohort was designated according to participant-reported clinical history. Under the authors' procedure: Estimates of nucleated cell counts were drawn from the amplification of reference gene primers. The table came from immunoSEQ multiplex PCR; TCRdb's copy has only in-frame clones and leaves some out. V and J calls and clone size are copied from that table; D and trimming were computed from the DNA. Among 220,000 or so clones listed, 85% to 90% were seen once. Per germline, CDR1 SGHDT and CDR2 YYEEEE. Germline trimming cut 1 base from V and 2 bases from J; bases unmatched to any gene: 5. The CDR3 spans 16 residues.

The chain carries TRBV5-6 and TRBJ2-3; 9 bases align to TRBD2. The sample taken for sequencing was PBMCs or T cells enriched from blood (not recorded which). The clonotype comes from a woman in her late teens or twenties in a cohort exposed to, infected with or recovered from COVID-19 (not recorded which). The CDR3 bases are TGTGCCAGCAGCTTGTTGGCGGGAGGGCCCACAGATACGCAGTATTTT. This gives the protein CASSLLAGGPTDTQYF.